The clone carrying this TCR beta chain has a count of ten or more. As for time point: longitudinal time-point 3. This record comes from a study of neurological immune-mediated disorders. TCRdb reprocessed the 5' RACE reads via MiXCR and lists one record per CDR3 protein. This table has tens of thousands of distinct CDR3 sequences, 4.3% appearing once. The receptor's source is a woman aged 55-70 years with multiple sclerosis. Sequencing was done on a sample of PBMCs.

CDR3 sequence (DNA): TGTGCCAGCAGCGCTCGTAGCGGGGGGGTGGGAGGCACAGATACGCAGTATTTT. This sequence encodes CASSARSGGVGGTDTQYF. The rearrangement joins TRBV9 to TRBJ2-3; TRBD2 matches at 11 bases. CDR1 is SGDLS, CDR2 YYNGEE, per germline. CDR3 length equals 18 residues. After removal of 3 bases from V and 1 base from J, the junction contained 10 bases not matched to a gene.